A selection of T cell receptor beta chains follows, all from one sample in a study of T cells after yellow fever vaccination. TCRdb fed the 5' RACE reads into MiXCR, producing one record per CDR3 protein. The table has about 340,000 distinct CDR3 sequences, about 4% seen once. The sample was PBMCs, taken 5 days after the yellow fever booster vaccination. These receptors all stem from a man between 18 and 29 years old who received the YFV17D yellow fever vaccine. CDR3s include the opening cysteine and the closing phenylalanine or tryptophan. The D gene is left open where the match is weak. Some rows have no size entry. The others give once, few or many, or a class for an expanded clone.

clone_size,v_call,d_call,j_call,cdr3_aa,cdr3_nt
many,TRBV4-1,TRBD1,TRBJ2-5,CASSQVGTGGDSETQYF,TGCGCCAGCAGCCAAGTTGGGACAGGGGGCGATTCCGAGACCCAGTACTTC
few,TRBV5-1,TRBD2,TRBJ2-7,CASRSSGGALVRDEQYF,TGCGCCAGTCGTTCTAGCGGGGGGGCTCTGGTCCGGGACGAGCAGTACTTC
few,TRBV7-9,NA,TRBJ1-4,CASSLPVPDNEKLFF,TGTGCCAGCAGCTTACCGGTGCCCGATAATGAAAAACTGTTTTTT
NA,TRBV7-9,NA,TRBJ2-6,CASSLRSRFSGANVLTF,TGTGCCAGCAGCTTGCGGTCCCGCTTCTCTGGGGCCAACGTCCTGACTTTC
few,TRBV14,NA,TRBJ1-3,CASTRQRDGNTIYF,TGTGCCAGCACCCGACAGAGGGATGGAAACACCATATATTTT
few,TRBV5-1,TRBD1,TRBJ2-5,CASSLGSTGRETQYF,TGCGCCAGCAGCTTGGGATCGACAGGGCGAGAGACCCAGTACTTC
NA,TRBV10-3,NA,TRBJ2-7,CAIGGQGGGYEQYF,TGTGCCATCGGGGGGCAGGGGGGAGGCTACGAGCAGTACTTC
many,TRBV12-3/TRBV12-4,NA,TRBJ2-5,CASNKIAVGGETQYF,TGTGCCAGCAATAAAATAGCTGTAGGTGGAGAGACCCAGTACTTC
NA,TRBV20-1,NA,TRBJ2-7,CSARVRSQAGRNEQYF,TGCAGTGCTAGAGTGAGATCGCAGGCGGGGAGGAACGAGCAGTACTTC
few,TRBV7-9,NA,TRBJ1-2,CAGQVTNYGYTF,TGTGCCGGACAAGTAACTAACTATGGCTACACCTTC
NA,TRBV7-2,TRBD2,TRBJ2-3,CASSSGLAGSGDTQYF,TGTGCCAGCAGCTCTGGACTAGCGGGTTCTGGAGATACGCAGTATTTT
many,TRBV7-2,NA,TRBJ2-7,CASSLVEGSYEQYF,TGTGCCAGCAGCTTAGTAGAGGGCTCCTACGAGCAGTACTTC
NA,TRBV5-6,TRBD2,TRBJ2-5,CASSTLAGGQTQYF,TGTGCCAGCAGCACACTAGCGGGGGGCCAGACCCAGTACTTC
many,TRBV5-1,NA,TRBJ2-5,CASSDGGARETQYF,TGCGCCAGCAGTGACGGGGGCGCCCGGGAGACCCAGTACTTC
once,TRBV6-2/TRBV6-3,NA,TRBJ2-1,CASSYPPRVEQFF,TGTGCCAGCAGTTACCCACCCAGGGTTGAGCAGTTCTTC
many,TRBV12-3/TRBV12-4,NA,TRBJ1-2,CASSLQGYGYTF,TGCGCCAGCAGCTTGCAGGGCTATGGCTACACCTTC
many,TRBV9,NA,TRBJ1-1,CASSVGPNTEAFF,TGTGCCAGCAGCGTAGGCCCGAACACTGAAGCTTTCTTT
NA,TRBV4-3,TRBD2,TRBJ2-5,CASSQRLAGGQETQYF,TGCGCCAGCAGCCAACGACTAGCGGGGGGTCAAGAGACCCAGTACTTC
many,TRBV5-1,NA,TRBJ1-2,CASSGLRDGYGYTF,TGCGCCAGCAGCGGGCTTCGGGACGGCTATGGCTACACCTTC
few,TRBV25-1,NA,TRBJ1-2,CASREGFGYTF,TGTGCCAGCCGGGAGGGGTTTGGCTACACCTTC
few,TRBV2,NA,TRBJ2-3,CASTVEGGRTDTQYF,TGTGCCAGCACAGTTGAGGGGGGCCGCACAGATACGCAGTATTTT
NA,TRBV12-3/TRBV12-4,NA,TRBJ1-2,CASSHSRDGYTF,TGTGCCAGCAGTCACTCTCGGGACGGCTACACCTTC
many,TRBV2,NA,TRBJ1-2,CASSENGYGYGYTF,TGTGCCAGCAGTGAAAACGGTTATGGCTATGGCTACACCTTC
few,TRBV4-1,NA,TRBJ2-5,CASSRGAIEETQYF,TGCGCCAGCAGCCGAGGAGCCATAGAAGAGACCCAGTACTTC
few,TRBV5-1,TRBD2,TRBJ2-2,CASRELAGVHTGELFF,TGCGCCAGCCGGGAACTAGCGGGGGTTCACACCGGGGAGCTGTTTTTT
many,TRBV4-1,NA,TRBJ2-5,CASSPLPGRETQYF,TGCGCCAGCAGCCCTCTGCCGGGGAGGGAGACCCAGTACTTC
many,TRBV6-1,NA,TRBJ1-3,CASSPWPGPSGNTIYF,TGTGCCAGCAGCCCTTGGCCAGGGCCCTCTGGAAACACCATATATTTT
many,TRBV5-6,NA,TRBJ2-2,CASSPTGYTGELFF,TGTGCCAGCAGCCCAACAGGGTACACCGGGGAGCTGTTTTTT
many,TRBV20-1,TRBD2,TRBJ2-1,CSARVGLAVVFEQFF,TGCAGTGCTAGAGTCGGACTAGCGGTCGTTTTTGAGCAGTTCTTC
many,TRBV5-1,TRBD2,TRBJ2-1,CASSFLRGGGEQFF,TGCGCCAGCAGCTTCCTGCGGGGGGGTGGGGAGCAGTTCTTC
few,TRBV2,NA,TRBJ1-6,CASSDQGISPLHF,TGTGCCAGCAGTGACCAGGGGATTTCACCCCTCCACTTT
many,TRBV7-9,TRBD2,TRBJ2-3,CASSPKGSGGAGGDTQYF,TGTGCCAGCAGCCCCAAGGGTAGCGGGGGCGCCGGGGGAGATACGCAGTATTTT
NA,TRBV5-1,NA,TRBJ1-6,CASSQGRDSPLHF,TGCGCCAGCAGCCAGGGGCGGGATTCACCCCTCCACTTT
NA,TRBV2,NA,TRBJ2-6,CASLAGLSGANVLTF,TGTGCCAGCCTAGCAGGGTTATCAGGGGCCAACGTCCTGACTTTC
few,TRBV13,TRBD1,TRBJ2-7,CASSSFLRDRGAYEQYF,TGTGCCAGCAGCTCTTTTCTCCGGGACAGGGGGGCCTACGAGCAGTACTTC
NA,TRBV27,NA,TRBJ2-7,CASSSTPLSEQYF,TGTGCCAGCAGTTCGACACCGTTGAGCGAGCAGTACTTC
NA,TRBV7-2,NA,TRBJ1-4,CASSLVEGSNEKLFF,TGTGCCAGCAGCTTAGTAGAGGGGTCTAATGAAAAACTGTTTTTT
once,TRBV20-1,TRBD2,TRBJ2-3,CSAPLAGGSTDTQYF,TGCAGTGCTCCACTAGCGGGGGGGAGCACAGATACGCAGTATTTT
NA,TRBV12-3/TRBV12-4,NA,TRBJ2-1,CASSLGLQSGAAFF,TGTGCCAGCAGTTTAGGGCTTCAGTCCGGTGCGGCGTTCTTC
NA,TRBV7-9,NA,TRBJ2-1,CASSFEGYPPTNEQFF,TGTGCCAGCAGCTTTGAAGGGTATCCCCCCACCAATGAGCAGTTCTTC
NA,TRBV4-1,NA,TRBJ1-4,CASEGVGEKLFF,TGCGCCAGCGAGGGGGTCGGGGAAAAACTGTTTTTT
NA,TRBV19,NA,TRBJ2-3,CASSPEGGPGADTQYF,TGTGCCAGTAGCCCCGAGGGGGGGCCCGGGGCAGATACGCAGTATTTT
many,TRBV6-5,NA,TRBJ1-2,CASSSRVNYGYTF,TGTGCCAGCAGTTCCAGGGTAAACTATGGCTACACCTTC
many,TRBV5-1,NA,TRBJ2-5,CASSLAQPQETQYF,TGCGCCAGCAGCTTGGCCCAGCCGCAAGAGACCCAGTACTTC
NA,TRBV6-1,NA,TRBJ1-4,CASSDLRQGLFF,TGTGCCAGCAGTGATCTCCGGCAGGGACTGTTTTTT
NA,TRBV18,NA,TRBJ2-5,CASSPFLGRMRTQYF,TGTGCCAGCTCACCATTCTTGGGCCGGATGCGGACCCAGTACTTC
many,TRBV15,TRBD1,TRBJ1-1,CATSREPGQGYTEAFF,TGTGCCACCAGCAGAGAGCCGGGACAGGGTTACACTGAAGCTTTCTTT
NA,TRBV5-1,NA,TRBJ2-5,CASSLAQGRAYSGTQYF,TGCGCCAGCAGCTTGGCCCAGGGCAGGGCCTATTCTGGGACCCAGTACTTC